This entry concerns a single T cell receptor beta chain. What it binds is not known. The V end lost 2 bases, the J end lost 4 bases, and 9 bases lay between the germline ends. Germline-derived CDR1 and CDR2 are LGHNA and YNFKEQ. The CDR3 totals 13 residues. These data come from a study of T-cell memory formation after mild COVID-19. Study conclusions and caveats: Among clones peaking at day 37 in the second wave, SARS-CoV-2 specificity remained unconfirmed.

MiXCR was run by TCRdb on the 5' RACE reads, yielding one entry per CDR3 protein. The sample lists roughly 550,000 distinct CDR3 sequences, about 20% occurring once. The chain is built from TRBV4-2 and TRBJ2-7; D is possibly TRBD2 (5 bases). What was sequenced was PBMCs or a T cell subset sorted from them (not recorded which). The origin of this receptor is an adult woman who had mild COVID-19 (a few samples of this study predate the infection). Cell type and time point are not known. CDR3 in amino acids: CASSQLDSYEQYF. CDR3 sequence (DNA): TGTGCCAGCAGCCAATTGGACTCATACGAGCAGTACTTC.